The 31 T cell receptor beta chains below all came from one sample that was sequenced in a study of shared clonotypes between healthy human individuals. Sequencing was performed with immunoSEQ multiplex PCR; in TCRdb, only in-frame clones are kept and a portion is missing. The table records around 560,000 clones, around 96% of them present only once. Terminally differentiated effector memory CD45RA+ cells were left out of the naive CD8 fraction, which was CD45RO-negative and positively selected for CCR7. Material: naive CD8+ T cells sorted from blood. The receptors derive from a woman aged 30 to 39 in good health.

The genes are TRBV19 and TRBJ1-2; D ambiguous. V lost 3 bases and J 4 bases, leaving 21 bases between the germline ends. Germline CDR1 reads LNHDA; CDR2 reads SQIVND (reference sequence). The CDR3 runs to 17 residues. CDR3: CASSIMVGSMEIYGYTF. The CDR3 nucleotides read TGTGCCAGTAGTATCATGGTTGGCTCGATGGAGATCTATGGCTACACCTTC. Filled out from reference TRBV19 and TRBJ1-2, the complete variable domain reads DGGITQSPKYLFRKEGQNVTLSCEQNLNHDAMYWYRQDPGQGLRLIYYSQIVNDFQKGDIAEGYSVSREKKESFPLTVTSAQKNPTAFYLCASSIMVGSMEIYGYTFGSGTRLTVV.

The J gene is TRBJ2-7, the V gene TRBV4-2; the match to TRBD2 covers 10 bases. The CDR3 totals 18 residues. The germline V gene has CDR1 LGHNA and CDR2 YNFKEQ. Trimming cost V 0 bases and J 3 bases; bases outside gene matches: 11. CDR3 sequence reads: CASSQDLLVASGSYEQYF. Written as DNA, the CDR3 is TGTGCCAGCAGCCAAGATCTGCTCGTGGCTAGCGGGAGCTACGAGCAGTACTTC.

This rearrangement joins TRBV25-1 to TRBJ2-7, with 10 bases fitting TRBD1. The CDR3 runs 15 residues. V lost 5 bases to trimming and J lost 3 bases; unmatched junction nucleotides: 7. Germline V gene sequence: CDR1 MGHDK, CDR2 SYGVNS. CDR3 DNA: TGTGCCAGCAGTCGAACCCGGGACAGGGGCTACGAGCAGTACTTC. It yields the protein CASSRTRDRGYEQYF.

This chain uses TRBV9 with TRBJ2-3; D call uncertain. The CDR3 runs to 13 residues. The V end lost 3 bases, the J end lost 0 bases, and 5 bases lay between the germline ends. Germline V CDR1 and CDR2: SGDLS, YYNGEE. The CDR3 reads CASSDTSTDTQYF. The CDR3 region has the DNA TGTGCCAGCAGCGATACAAGCACAGATACGCAGTATTTT. The full variable domain, in which reference TRBV9 and TRBJ2-3 provide the parts outside the CDR3, is DSGVTQTPKHLITATGQRVTLRCSPRSGDLSVYWYQQSLDQGLQFLIQYYNGEERAKGNILERFSAQQFPDLHSELNLSSLELGDSALYFCASSDTSTDTQYFGPGTRLTVL.

The chain couples TRBV10-1 to TRBJ2-3; 9 bases align to TRBD1. Unmatched junction bases numbered 3, after V lost 1 base and J lost 4 bases. The CDR3 runs to 15 residues. Germline V gives CDR1 WNHNN, CDR2 SYGVQD (reference sequence). The CDR3 region has the DNA TGCGCCAGCAGTGAGTTTCACAGGGGGCCAGATACGCAGTATTTT. Its protein is CASSEFHRGPDTQYF.

The chain recombines TRBV7-9 with TRBJ2-3; 9 bases align to TRBD2. Per germline, CDR1 SEHNR and CDR2 FQNEAQ (reference sequence). The CDR3 sequence is 15 residues long. V trimming: 6 bases; J trimming: 7 bases; junction bases outside the gene matches: 11. The CDR3 spells CASSLSGRGKNTQYF. The CDR3, as DNA: TGTGCCAGCAGTCTTAGCGGGAGAGGGAAAAATACGCAGTATTTT. Drawing the rest from reference TRBV7-9 and TRBJ2-3, the complete variable domain is DTGVSQNPRHKITKRGQNVTFRCDPISEHNRLYWYRQTLGQGPEFLTYFQNEAQLEKSRLLSDRFSAERPKGSFSTLEIQRTEQGDSAMYLCASSLSGRGKNTQYFGPGTRLTVL.

The rearrangement joins TRBV7-3 to TRBJ1-5; the match to TRBD1 covers 10 bases. V shed 3 bases and J 5 bases; nucleotides not matched to a gene: 7. The CDR3 loop spans 16 amino acids. In germline, CDR1 is SGHTA, CDR2 FQGTGA. CDR3 sequence reads: CASSFRQGARHQPQHF. In DNA form, the CDR3 reads TGTGCCAGCAGCTTTCGACAGGGGGCGCGGCATCAGCCCCAGCATTTT.

The chain joins TRBV5-8 to TRBJ1-1; no firm D call. V shed 1 base and J shed 4 bases, with 17 bases lying between them. From germline, CDR1 is SGHTS and CDR2 YDEGEE. The CDR3 is 16 amino acids. The CDR3 DNA reads TGTGCCAGCAGCTTGCCCGCTGGTGGCTTCGGCACTGAAGCTTTCTTT. Protein product: CASSLPAGGFGTEAFF. The full variable domain, its missing parts supplied by reference TRBV5-8 and TRBJ1-1, is EAGVTQSPTHLIKTRGQQATLRCSPISGHTSVYWYQQALGLGLQFLLWYDEGEERNRGNFPPRFSGRQFPNYSSELNVNALELEDSALYLCASSLPAGGFGTEAFFGQGTRLTVV.

V is TRBV10-3 and J is TRBJ2-3; no firm D call. V gave up 2 bases and J gave up 5 bases, with 5 bases separating them. Germline V gene lookup returns CDR1 ENHRY and CDR2 SYGVKD. The CDR3 extends over 12 amino acids. The CDR3 DNA is TGTGCCATCAGTGAGCTGGAAGATACGCAGTATTTT. It encodes CAISELEDTQYF.

The gene calls are TRBV10-2 and TRBJ2-3, with D unclear. The V and J ends lost 2 bases and 3 bases respectively, with 9 bases between them. Germline values: CDR1 WSHSY, CDR2 SAAADI. This CDR3 is built from 14 residues. CDR3 in amino acids: CASSEALRTDTQYF. CDR3 nucleotide sequence: TGCGCCAGCAGTGAGGCTTTACGGACAGATACGCAGTATTTT.

The gene calls are TRBV9 and TRBJ2-2; 10 bases are a match to TRBD2. The germline gives CDR1 SGDLS, CDR2 YYNGEE. V dropped 4 bases and J dropped 7; count of bases not matched to a gene: 13. CDR3 length: 17 amino acids. The DNA for the CDR3 is TGTGCCAGCAGCCTAGGGCTAGCGGGAGCCAGGAACGGGGAGCTGTTTTTT. Residues: CASSLGLAGARNGELFF.

V usage is TRBV28 and J usage is TRBJ1-3, with 8 bases fitting TRBD1. The CDR3 spans 17 residues. Germline V CDR1 and CDR2: MDHEN, SYDVKM. The ends lost 5 bases at V and 1 base at J; junction bases unmatched: 10. The CDR3 loop is CASSPIQGVTSGNTIYF. The CDR3 coding sequence is TGTGCCAGCAGTCCTATACAGGGGGTGACTTCTGGAAACACCATATATTTT.

DNA for the CDR3: TGTGCCAGCAGCGTAGCTGCTAGCGGGAGGGCGGATGAGCAGTTCTTC. It yields the protein CASSVAASGRADEQFF. The gene calls are TRBV9 and TRBJ2-1, with 12 bases that match TRBD2. The CDR3 has 16 amino acids. Trimming cost V 0 bases and J 8 bases; bases outside gene matches: 6. Germline-derived CDR1 and CDR2 are SGDLS and YYNGEE.

CDR3 sequence: CASSFQGDEQYF. Here the CDR3 DNA reads TGTGCCAGCAGCTTCCAGGGGGACGAGCAGTACTTC. The chain joins TRBV7-6 to TRBJ2-5, with 7 positions matching TRBD1. Matching the DNA end better, TRBJ2-7 makes the J call doubtful. Germline V gene data show CDR1 as SGHVS and CDR2 as FNYEAQ. The CDR3 is 12 residues long.

V and J are TRBV4-1 and TRBJ1-2; D not resolved. The CDR3 sequence is 13 residues long. Germline CDR1 is MGHRA and CDR2 is YSYEKL. The ends were cut back, 4 bases at V and 5 bases at J, with 11 bases in the middle. CDR3 in amino acids: CASSPGGLYGYTF. For the CDR3, the DNA is TGCGCCAGCAGCCCCGGTGGGCTGTATGGCTACACCTTC.

The rearrangement uses TRBV7-9 and TRBJ2-7; 8 nucleotides align to TRBD1. The CDR3 contains 15 residues. Germline V CDR1 and CDR2: SEHNR, FQNEAQ (reference sequence). The J segment lost 5 bases and the V segment lost 5 bases, leaving 11 bases of the junction unmatched. The CDR3 DNA follows: TGTGCCAGCAGCCGATCCGGGACAGGATTGGACGAGCAGTACTTC. This translates into CASSRSGTGLDEQYF. Based on the CDR3 plus reference TRBV7-9 and TRBJ2-7, the full variable domain is DTGVSQNPRHKITKRGQNVTFRCDPISEHNRLYWYRQTLGQGPEFLTYFQNEAQLEKSRLLSDRFSAERPKGSFSTLEIQRTEQGDSAMYLCASSRSGTGLDEQYFGPGTRLTVT.

V and J are TRBV28 and TRBJ1-1; D perhaps matches TRBD1 (6 bases). Germline V CDR1 and CDR2: MDHEN, SYDVKM. The CDR3 contains 13 residues. Trimming removed 6 bases at V and 1 base at J, with 9 bases between. CDR3 DNA sequence: TGTGCCAGCAGCGGACAGACGAACACTGAAGCTTTCTTT. This sequence encodes CASSGQTNTEAFF.

The chain carries TRBV2 and TRBJ1-3; no clear D. Trimming removed 4 bases from V and 3 bases from J, with 7 bases in between. Germline CDR1 reads SNHLY; CDR2 reads FYNNEI. CDR3 length: 13 residues. The CDR3 here is CASSVRIGNTIYF. CDR3 DNA sequence: TGTGCCAGCAGTGTCCGGATTGGAAACACCATATATTTT.

The chain has TRBV5-1 and TRBJ2-5; TRBD2 might be the D (5 bases). V was pared by 0 bases and J by 1 base, with 10 bases between. From germline, CDR1 is SGHRS and CDR2 YFSETQ. There are 15 residues in the CDR3. CDR3 in amino acids: CASSLAQDFQETQYF. The CDR3 DNA reads TGCGCCAGCAGCTTGGCCCAGGACTTCCAAGAGACCCAGTACTTC.

The chain employs TRBV7-2 and TRBJ2-5, with 11 bases lining up with TRBD2. Matching the DNA end better, TRBJ2-7 makes the J call doubtful. CDR1 and CDR2 from the germline V gene are SGHTA and FQGNSA. This CDR3 contains 18 residues. CDR3 DNA sequence: TGTGCCAGCAGCTCCCAATACTCCACTAGCGGGAGTATGTACGAGCAGTACTTC. It specifies CASSSQYSTSGSMYEQYF.

The chain has TRBV30 and TRBJ2-3; D is undetermined. The V gene's germline CDR1 is GTSNPN and CDR2 SVGIG (reference sequence). Between the trimmed V and J ends, which lost 1 base and 6 bases, there was a span of 8 bases. CDR3 length equals 12 residues. This CDR3 reads CAWSAASDTQYF. The CDR3 region has the DNA TGTGCCTGGAGTGCCGCCTCGGATACGCAGTATTTT.

The chain employs TRBV28 and TRBJ1-1; 10 bases are a match to TRBD1. After removal of 5 bases from V and 6 bases from J, the junction contained 6 bases not matched to a gene. The CDR3 totals 14 residues. Looked up from germline, CDR1 is MDHEN and CDR2 is SYDVKM. The CDR3 here is CASSATGGEPEAFF. The CDR3 DNA is TGTGCCAGCAGTGCGACAGGGGGCGAACCTGAAGCTTTCTTT. Variable domain in full (rest from reference TRBV28 and TRBJ1-1): DVKVTQSSRYLVKRTGEKVFLECVQDMDHENMFWYRQDPGLGLRLIYFSYDVKMKEKGDIPEGYSVSREKKERFSLILESASTNQTSMYLCASSATGGEPEAFFGQGTRLTVV.

This chain connects TRBV4-2 to TRBJ2-1; D is unclear. The length of the CDR3 is 14 residues. Trimming shortened V by 1 base and J by 9 bases, and 13 bases separated the two germline ends. The germline V gene encodes CDR1 LGHNA and CDR2 YNFKEQ. The DNA for the CDR3 is TGTGCCAGCAGCCAAGGACTTCTCACGGGTGAGCAGTTCTTC. Translating it yields CASSQGLLTGEQFF.

V and J are TRBV4-1 and TRBJ1-5, with unresolved D. The length of the CDR3 is 13 residues. Germline CDR1 reads MGHRA; CDR2 reads YSYEKL. Trimming took off 4 bases at V and 7 bases at J, with 11 bases between the two ends. This CDR3 reads CASSPPLGQPQHF. As DNA, the CDR3 is TGCGCCAGCAGCCCCCCTTTGGGGCAGCCCCAGCATTTT.

This chain joins TRBV5-1 and TRBJ1-2; no clear D gene. CDR3 length: 16 amino acids. Germline-derived CDR1 and CDR2 are SGHRS and YFSETQ. Trimming pared 1 base from V and 0 bases from J, leaving 13 bases between. This CDR3 is CASSLNSPHPNYGYTF. CDR3 coding DNA: TGCGCCAGCAGCTTGAACTCCCCGCACCCTAACTATGGCTACACCTTC. The entire variable domain, with the rest obtained from reference TRBV5-1 and TRBJ1-2, is as follows: KAGVTQTPRYLIKTRGQQVTLSCSPISGHRSVSWYQQTPGQGLQFLFEYFSETQRNKGNFPGRFSGRQFSNSRSEMNVSTLELGDSALYLCASSLNSPHPNYGYTFGSGTRLTVV.

V is TRBV6-4 and J is TRBJ2-5; D gene unclear. The J call may be in error: the DNA end matches TRBJ2-7 better. This CDR3 contains 13 residues. Germline CDR1 MRHNA, CDR2 SNTAGT. The CDR3 sequence is CASSDGPGYEQYF. The CDR3 nucleotides read TGTGCCAGCAGTGATGGACCGGGCTACGAGCAGTACTTC.

This chain uses TRBV19 with TRBJ2-3; 9 bases map to TRBD2. Germline values: CDR1 LNHDA, CDR2 SQIVND (reference sequence). The V segment lost 7 bases and the J segment 0 bases; nucleotides outside the gene matches: 2. The length of the CDR3 is 14 residues. DNA for the CDR3: TGTGCCAGTACTAGCGGGACTAGCACAGATACGCAGTATTTT. Residues: CASTSGTSTDTQYF.

J is TRBJ1-1 and V is TRBV27; D is possibly TRBD1 (6 bases). Trimming removed 2 bases at V and 4 bases at J, with 11 bases between. Germline V gene sequence: CDR1 MNHEY, CDR2 SMNVEV (reference sequence). The CDR3 spans 14 residues. The CDR3 region has the DNA TGTGCCAGCAGTTTACTGGGGGCATCCACTGAAGCTTTCTTT. Protein: CASSLLGASTEAFF.

Only one count was recorded for this clone. The chain employs TRBV7-7 and TRBJ2-5, with TRBD1 as a possible D gene (6 bases). Germline V CDR1 and CDR2: SSHAT, FNYEAQ (reference sequence). Trimming left V 2 bases short and J 4 bases short, with 11 bases between. This CDR3 spans 14 amino acids. This CDR3 reads CASSLLLGGETQYF. CDR3 in DNA: TGTGCCAGCAGCTTACTCCTAGGGGGAGAGACCCAGTACTTC.

The chain couples TRBV4-1 to TRBJ1-1; D is ambiguous. The germline V and J ends were trimmed by 4 bases and 2 bases, with 29 bases remaining between them. The CDR3 is 20 residues long. Germline V gives CDR1 MGHRA, CDR2 YSYEKL. CDR3 in amino acids: CASSPNRIWAGTFSNTEAFF. CDR3 coding DNA: TGCGCCAGCAGCCCTAATCGAATTTGGGCAGGCACTTTTTCAAACACTGAAGCTTTCTTT.

The J gene is TRBJ2-5, the V gene TRBV4-1; D ambiguous. The J call may be incorrect, as the DNA end agrees better with TRBJ2-7. The CDR3 has 13 residues. Germline values: CDR1 MGHRA, CDR2 YSYEKL. This CDR3 reads CASSPTLTYEQYF. CDR3 in DNA: TGCGCCAGCAGCCCGACACTTACCTACGAGCAGTACTTC.